This is a list of T cell receptor beta chains from one sample in a study of blood T cell repertoires in COVID-19. This table comes from immunoSEQ multiplex PCR, and its TCRdb copy is limited to in-frame clones, with some not included. Of about 350,000 clones detected, around 90% appear once; the ten largest clones hold 3.9%. Sequences were obtained from peripheral blood. These receptors originate from a woman aged 55-69 years with COVID-19, enrolled during active disease. Both conserved end residues are part of each CDR3. The order of the fields is clone size, J gene, V gene, D gene, CDR3 DNA, CDR3 protein. D genes are given only for firm matches. The size field is filled for only some rows; it gives once, few, many or a size class.

- TRBJ2-7 TRBV7-2 - TGTGCCAGCAGCCCTCGAAGGGGGGGGGCAAGGGAGCAGTACTTC CASSPRRGGAREQYF
- TRBJ2-1 TRBV24-1 TRBD1 TGTGCCACCAGTGATCCGGGACAGGGTCTCGGTGAGCAGTTCTTC CATSDPGQGLGEQFF
- TRBJ1-5 TRBV6-1 - TGTGCCAGCAGTGTTTCCGGGGGGTGGGGAACCAATCAGCCCCAGCATTTT CASSVSGGWGTNQPQHF
few TRBJ1-2 TRBV19 - TGTGCCAGTAGTATACCCACCGGAGGCTCTGGCTACACCTTC CASSIPTGGSGYTF
- TRBJ2-3 TRBV18 - TGTGCCAGCTCGTCGGATCAGGGTTGGGGCACAGATACGCAGTATTTT CASSSDQGWGTDTQYF
- TRBJ2-7 TRBV6-6 TRBD1 TGTGCCAGCAGTTATCCCGGGACAGGTCTCGTGCAGTACTTC CASSYPGTGLVQYF
- TRBJ2-3 TRBV6-5 - TGTGCCAGCAGTTTAGGGGGAGGGCCTGCCCCAGATACGCAGTATTTT CASSLGGGPAPDTQYF
- TRBJ2-2 TRBV7-9 TRBD1 TGTGCCAGCAGCCGACAGGGCCCGGGGGAGCTGTTTTTT CASSRQGPGELFF
- TRBJ2-7 TRBV6-6 - TGTGCCAGCAAATTACTCCCCCAGGGTTCCGAGCAGTACTTC CASKLLPQGSEQYF
- TRBJ1-1 TRBV5-1 TRBD1 TGCGCCAGCAGAAACCAGGGGGGCACTGAAGCTTTCTTT CASRNQGGTEAFF
- TRBJ1-2 TRBV6-5 - TGTGCCAGCCGGGACACAAGGGCCTATGGCTACACCTTC CASRDTRAYGYTF
- TRBJ2-2 TRBV7-9 TRBD2 TGTGCCCTTACGAGTCTAGCGGGGGCCACCGGGGAGCTGTTTTTT CALTSLAGATGELFF
- TRBJ1-6 TRBV19 TRBD1 TGTGCCAGTAGCGGGACAGGGGAACCCCTCCACTTT CASSGTGEPLHF
- TRBJ2-7 TRBV5-1 - TGCGCCAGCGGACTCGACGCGGGCTCCTACGAGCAGTACTTC CASGLDAGSYEQYF
- TRBJ1-2 TRBV12-5 TRBD1 TGTGCTAGTGGTCTGGGGACAGGGGTTAATCGCTACACCTTC CASGLGTGVNRYTF
- TRBJ1-5 TRBV4-1 TRBD1 TGCGCCAGCAGCGGTGGACAGGGTGGCAATCAGCCCCAGCATTTT CASSGGQGGNQPQHF
once TRBJ1-3 TRBV5-1 TRBD1 TGCGCCAGCAGCCCGTTCCGAGGGGGCGAAGGAAACACCATATATTTT CASSPFRGGEGNTIYF
- TRBJ2-5 TRBV5-6 TRBD2 TGTGCCAGCAGTCTCCTCTCGGGGGGGCGAGAGACCCAGTACTTC CASSLLSGGRETQYF
- TRBJ1-1 TRBV6-5 - TGTGCCAGTATCAGGAACACTGAAGCTTTCTTT CASIRNTEAFF
- TRBJ2-7 TRBV11-2 - TGTGCCAGCAGCTTAGCCGGGACAAAATTGTACGAGCAGTACTTC CASSLAGTKLYEQYF
- TRBJ2-2 TRBV4-1 - TGCGCCAGCAGCCAAGGGGTGGAGACCGGGAACACCGGGGAGCTGTTTTTT CASSQGVETGNTGELFF
- TRBJ2-5 TRBV7-2 - TGTGCCAGCAGCCTCACTACTACTCTAGAGACCCAGTACTTC CASSLTTTLETQYF
- TRBJ1-3 TRBV6-6 TRBD1 TGTGCCAGCAGTCCGAGGACAGGGGCAGGAAACACCATATATTTT CASSPRTGAGNTIYF
- TRBJ1-1 TRBV24-1 TRBD1 TGTGCCACCAGTGATTTCGGCGGGACAGGGGGCAAAGCTTTCTTT CATSDFGGTGGKAFF
- TRBJ1-5 TRBV5-6 TRBD1 TGTGCCAGCAGCTTGACGGGACAGGGAGACAATCAGCCCCAGCATTTT CASSLTGQGDNQPQHF
- TRBJ2-1 TRBV7-3 - TGTGCCAGCAGCTCTGACAGGCGCGGTCCCCGGGTCAATGAGCAGTTCTTC CASSSDRRGPRVNEQFF